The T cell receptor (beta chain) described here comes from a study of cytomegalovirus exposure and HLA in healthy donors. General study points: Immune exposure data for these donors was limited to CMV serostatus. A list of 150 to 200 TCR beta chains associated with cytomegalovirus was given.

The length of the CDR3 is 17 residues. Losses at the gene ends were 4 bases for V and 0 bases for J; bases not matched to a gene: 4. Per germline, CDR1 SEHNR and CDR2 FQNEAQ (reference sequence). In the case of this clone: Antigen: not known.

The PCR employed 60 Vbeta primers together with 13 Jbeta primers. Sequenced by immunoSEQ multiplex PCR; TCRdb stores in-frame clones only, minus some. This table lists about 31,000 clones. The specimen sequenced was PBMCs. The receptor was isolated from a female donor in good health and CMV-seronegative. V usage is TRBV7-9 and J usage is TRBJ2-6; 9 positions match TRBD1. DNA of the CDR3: TGTGCCAGCAGCTCGGGACAGGGAAGCTCTGGGGCCAACGTCCTGACTTTC. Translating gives CASSSGQGSSGANVLTF.